The 27 T cell receptor beta chains in this list originate from one sample, sequenced in a study of persistence of HIV-infected CD4 T cells. Stimulation used around 10 ug/mL lysate from CMV-infected fibroblasts. Sorting selected CD4+ T cells upregulating both CD40 ligand and CD69. This was the immunoSEQ version 4 assay in survey mode. Only in-frame clones appear in the TCRdb table, and some are missing; sequencing was by immunoSEQ multiplex PCR. The sample includes several thousand clones, around three fifths of them seen just once. Their antigens are not known. The sequencing used CD4+ T cells sorted from PBMCs after approximately 19-hour stimulation, collected from a patient who received antiretroviral therapy. These receptors originate from an adult man with HIV who was CMV-seropositive.

The chain carries TRBV5-4 and TRBJ2-2; D unclear. The V end was cut by 0 bases, the J end by 5 bases, with 14 bases between. This CDR3 has 16 amino acids. Germline loops: CDR1 SGHNT, CDR2 YYREEE (reference sequence). The CDR3 reads CASSLEFGEETGELFF. The DNA for the CDR3 is TGTGCCAGCAGCTTGGAGTTTGGTGAAGAGACCGGGGAGCTGTTTTTT.

The chain uses TRBV5-1 and TRBJ1-4; maybe TRBD1 (5 bases). Germline assignment: CDR1 SGHRS and CDR2 YFSETQ. Trimming cost V 4 bases and J 3 bases, with 10 bases left between them. The CDR3 totals 14 residues. The CDR3 nucleotides read TGCGCCAGCAGCCCGGACACCGCTAATGAAAAACTGTTTTTT. It codes for CASSPDTANEKLFF.

The J gene is TRBJ1-3, the V gene TRBV5-1; a possible D gene is TRBD1 (5 bases). This CDR3 region has 17 residues. CDR1 SGHRS and CDR2 YFSETQ come from the germline V gene. V dropped 0 bases and J dropped 0 bases, with 13 bases sitting between them. CDR3 residues: CASSLETAGYSGNTIYF. DNA for the CDR3: TGCGCCAGCAGCTTGGAGACAGCTGGATACTCTGGAAACACCATATATTTT.

V usage is TRBV1 and J usage is TRBJ2-3; the table's TRBD2 call for D was not verified on the DNA. TRBV1 is classified as a pseudogene. The CDR3 has 13 residues. The CDR3 spells CTSNYTGTSGEYF. The CDR3 nucleotides are TGCACCAGCAACTATACCGGGACTAGCGGGGAGTATTTT.

The chain couples TRBV7-2 to TRBJ1-1; TRBD1 matches 7 bases. CDR3 length equals 16 residues. CDR1 SGHTA and CDR2 FQGNSA come from the germline V gene. Germline trimming cut 4 bases from V and 5 bases from J; bases unmatched to any gene: 13. The CDR3 region has the DNA TGTGCCAGCAGCTCACAAGGGGCAGGGGGAAGGACTGAAGCTTTCTTT. Its protein product is CASSSQGAGGRTEAFF.

The J gene is TRBJ1-5, the V gene TRBV6-2 or TRBV6-3, with no clear D. The CDR3 is 13 amino acids. The germline V and J ends were trimmed by 5 bases and 0 bases, with 5 bases remaining between them. CDR1 is MNHEY and CDR2 is SVGEGT in the germline V gene. The CDR3 DNA follows: TGTGCCAGCAGTCCCAATAGCAATCAGCCCCAGCATTTT. This codes for CASSPNSNQPQHF.

A note on this clone: The identical CDR3 is also encoded by other nucleotide sequences in the sample. The chain recombines TRBV5-1 with TRBJ1-2; 12 bases are a match to TRBD1. CDR1 is SGHRS and CDR2 is YFSETQ in the germline V gene. The ends lost 0 bases at V and 8 bases at J; junction bases unmatched: 2. There are 14 residues in the CDR3. The CDR3 loop reads CASSLAGTGGGYTF. CDR3 DNA sequence: TGCGCCAGCAGCTTGGCCGGGACAGGGGGCGGCTACACCTTC.

The chain is built from TRBV5-4 and TRBJ2-1, with 8 bases lining up with TRBD2. This CDR3 has 17 residues. The trim removed 3 bases at V and 0 bases at J, leaving 8 bases unmatched. CDR1 and CDR2 (germline): SGHNT, YYREEE (reference sequence). The chain's CDR3 is CASSYTGLGDSYNEQFF. CDR3 in DNA: TGTGCCAGCAGCTATACGGGACTAGGCGACTCCTACAATGAGCAGTTCTTC.

This clone was observed a single time. The chain couples TRBV3-1 (or the pseudogene TRBV3-2) to TRBJ1-2; TRBD1 matches at 8 bases. Germline values: CDR1 LGHDT, CDR2 YNNKEL (reference sequence). CDR3 length equals 17 residues. Trimming cost V 0 bases and J 4 bases; bases outside gene matches: 10. The CDR3 sequence: CASSQDMNPGGGYGYTF. In DNA form, the CDR3 reads TGTGCCAGCAGCCAAGATATGAATCCAGGGGGCGGCTATGGCTACACCTTC.

This chain links TRBV7-8 with TRBJ2-7; TRBD1 or TRBD2 may be the D gene (5 bases each). There are 14 residues in the CDR3. Trimming pared 0 bases from V and 6 bases from J, leaving 12 bases between. The germline CDR1 and CDR2 sequences are SGHVS and FQNEAQ. The CDR3 is CASSLALGGSEQYF. The CDR3 DNA sequence: TGTGCCAGCAGCTTAGCGCTTGGGGGATCCGAGCAGTACTTC. Filled out from reference TRBV7-8 and TRBJ2-7, the complete variable domain reads GAGVSQSPRYKVAKRGQDVALRCDPISGHVSLFWYQQALGQGPEFLTYFQNEAQLDKSGLPSDRFFAERPEGSVSTLKIQRTQQEDSAVYLCASSLALGGSEQYFGPGTRLTVT.

The chain recombines TRBV5-4 with TRBJ1-1; D gene ambiguous. CDR1 and CDR2 from the germline V gene are SGHNT and YYREEE (reference sequence). V was trimmed by 0 bases and J by 7 bases, leaving 13 bases between them. CDR3 length: 14 amino acids. CDR3 protein: CASSLAKPANEAFF. The CDR3 region has the DNA TGTGCCAGCAGCTTGGCCAAGCCAGCGAATGAAGCTTTCTTT.

V is TRBV10-1 and J is TRBJ1-2, with TRBD1 matching over 8 bases. Germline CDR1 and CDR2: WNHNN and SYGVQD (reference sequence). The CDR3 is 13 residues long. The J segment lost 8 bases and the V segment lost 8 bases, leaving 10 bases of the junction unmatched. The CDR3 nucleotides are TGCGCCAGCTCTGAGACAGGGGTTTCAGGCTACACCTTC. Translating gives CASSETGVSGYTF.

This chain connects TRBV6-5 to TRBJ1-2; 9 nucleotides match TRBD1. CDR1 is MNHEY, CDR2 SVGAGI, per germline. The CDR3 has 13 amino acids. V dropped 2 bases and J dropped 5; count of bases not matched to a gene: 0. The CDR3 spells CASSYDRGYGYTF. CDR3 DNA: TGTGCCAGCAGTTACGACAGGGGGTATGGCTACACCTTC.

This clone was detected a few times. The genes are TRBV6-5 and TRBJ1-2; the D gene is possibly TRBD1 (6 bases). The CDR3 runs 15 residues. Per the germline V gene, CDR1 is MNHEY and CDR2 is SVGAGI. The germline V and J ends were trimmed by 6 bases and 7 bases, with 21 bases remaining between them. CDR3 loop: CASSTGHEGGRGYTF. The CDR3 nucleotides read TGTGCCAGCAGCACCGGACATGAGGGGGGACGTGGCTACACCTTC.

V and J are TRBV5-6 and TRBJ2-7, with D uncertain. Looked up from germline, CDR1 is SGHDT and CDR2 is YYEEEE. V was shortened by 4 bases and J by 1 base, with 9 bases between the two germline ends. The CDR3 spans 13 residues. This CDR3 is CASSGRTSYEQYF. CDR3 bases: TGTGCCAGCAGCGGAAGGACGTCCTACGAGCAGTACTTC.

This chain connects TRBV9 to TRBJ2-5, with D possibly being TRBD1 (5 bases). Germline V gene lookup returns CDR1 SGDLS and CDR2 YYNGEE. CDR3 size: 14 residues. V lost 3 bases and J lost 5, with 14 bases in between. The DNA of the CDR3 is TGTGCCAGCAGCGCCCCAGGGTTACGGGAGACCCAGTACTTC. Its protein is CASSAPGLRETQYF.

V and J are TRBV11-3 and TRBJ1-2; D is possibly TRBD1 (5 bases). Trimming took off 5 bases at V and 5 bases at J, with 9 bases between the two ends. The CDR3 length is 12 residues. Germline V gives CDR1 SGHNT, CDR2 YENEEA. Written as DNA, the CDR3 is TGTGCCAGCAGCAACCGGGGGTATGGCTACACCTTC. This codes for CASSNRGYGYTF.

The rearrangement joins TRBV18 to TRBJ1-6, with D tentatively TRBD1 (5 bases). The CDR3 runs to 14 residues. Germline lookup yields CDR1 KGHSH and CDR2 LQKENI. The V end was cut by 2 bases, the J end by 8 bases, with 10 bases between. The CDR3 DNA sequence: TGTGCCAGCTCACCAGACCAGGGTTATTCACCCCTCCACTTT. Residues: CASSPDQGYSPLHF.

This chain uses TRBV14 with TRBJ1-1; no clear D gene. V lost 1 base and J lost 5, with 14 bases in between. Germline V lookup: CDR1 SGHDN, CDR2 FVKESK. This CDR3 has 15 residues. The CDR3 is CASSQVEGIKTEAFF. The DNA for the CDR3 is TGTGCCAGCAGCCAAGTGGAAGGGATCAAGACTGAAGCTTTCTTT.

The CDR3 protein is CASSQLGGGYGYTF. The CDR3 region has the DNA TGCGCCAGCAGCCAATTAGGGGGTGGCTATGGCTACACCTTC. The chain recombines TRBV4-3 with TRBJ1-2, with D tentatively TRBD1 (6 bases). Per germline, CDR1 LGHNA and CDR2 YSLEER. V was cut by 2 bases and J by 4 bases, with 11 bases left in between. There are 14 residues in the CDR3.

This chain joins TRBV18 and TRBJ1-1, with a tentative D call TRBD1 (5 bases). The CDR3 loop spans 17 amino acids. V was clipped by 0 bases and J by 1 base, with 15 bases between them. Germline loops: CDR1 KGHSH, CDR2 LQKENI. CDR3 DNA: TGTGCCAGCTCACCACCGAAACAGGCCTCATCGAACACTGAAGCTTTCTTT. Its protein is CASSPPKQASSNTEAFF.

The genes are TRBV6-5 and TRBJ1-1; possible D gene TRBD1, 5 bases. The CDR3 totals 15 residues. The V end lost 3 bases, the J end lost 1 base, and 12 bases lay between the germline ends. Germline CDR1 reads MNHEY; CDR2 reads SVGAGI. The CDR3 reads CASSYGWGENTEAFF. The CDR3 region has the DNA TGTGCCAGCAGTTATGGGTGGGGGGAGAACACTGAAGCTTTCTTT.

By proportion, this clone is medium-sized (0.01 to 0.1%). J is TRBJ1-3 and V is TRBV5-1; D gene unclear. Per germline, CDR1 SGHRS and CDR2 YFSETQ. With 1 base removed from V and 6 bases from J, the gap between germline ends came to 11 bases. This CDR3 has 14 residues. The CDR3 coding sequence is TGCGCCAGCAGCTTGCAAAGTCCCGAAAACACCATATATTTT. Translating gives CASSLQSPENTIYF. The whole variable domain, remainder taken from reference TRBV5-1 and TRBJ1-3, is KAGVTQTPRYLIKTRGQQVTLSCSPISGHRSVSWYQQTPGQGLQFLFEYFSETQRNKGNFPGRFSGRQFSNSRSEMNVSTLELGDSALYLCASSLQSPENTIYFGEGSWLTVV.

The chain links TRBV14 to TRBJ2-7; D may correspond to TRBD1 or TRBD2 (5 bases each). Germline CDR1 and CDR2: SGHDN and FVKESK. Trimming removed 4 bases from V and 10 bases from J, with 17 bases in between. The CDR3 runs 13 residues. CDR3 in amino acids: CASSPGLSRRQYF. CDR3 nucleotide sequence: TGTGCCAGCAGCCCGGGGCTTAGCCGGAGACAGTACTTC.

This clone was seen a single time. This CDR3 is CASSPTGSYGYTF. The CDR3 DNA reads as TGTGCCAGCAGCCCGACAGGGAGCTATGGCTACACCTTC. This rearrangement joins TRBV6-5 to TRBJ1-2; 7 nucleotides agree with TRBD1. The germline V gene encodes CDR1 MNHEY and CDR2 SVGAGI. The CDR3 sequence is 13 residues long. V shed 6 bases, J shed 4 bases, and the junction held 5 bases outside the gene matches.

This chain connects TRBV30 to TRBJ2-3; D tentatively fits TRBD1 or TRBD2 (5 bases each). There are 11 residues in the CDR3. Per the germline V gene, CDR1 is GTSNPN and CDR2 is SVGIG (reference sequence). With 5 bases removed from V and 7 bases from J, the gap between germline ends came to 10 bases. The CDR3 sequence is CAWSGTNTQYF. DNA of the CDR3: TGTGCCTGGTCTGGGACGAATACGCAGTATTTT.

The chain couples TRBV20-1 to TRBJ2-5; D not certain. With 3 bases removed from V and 7 bases from J, the gap between germline ends came to 12 bases. The CDR3 runs to 12 residues. Germline V gene data show CDR1 as DFQATT and CDR2 as SNEGSKA (reference sequence). The CDR3 spells CSASPAMGTQYF. In DNA, the CDR3 is TGCAGTGCTAGTCCAGCCATGGGGACCCAGTACTTC.